What follows are 32 T cell receptor beta chains derived from one specimen sequenced in a study of T cells in Graves' hyperthyroidism and ophthalmopathy. Amplification of TCR beta CDR3 regions used RNA as the template. Carried out on the TCR CDR3, a first-round RT-PCR used the HTBI primer set. TCRdb used MiXCR to reprocess the multiplex PCR reads, holding one entry per CDR3 protein. Among under 300,000 distinct CDR3 sequences, just over 14% were seen once, and the ten largest hold less than 15%. Sequencing was done on a sample of blood. The receptor source for this set is a woman aged 40 to 49 with Graves' hyperthyroidism that later progressed to Graves' ophthalmopathy.

This clonotype was seen ten or more times. V gene TRBV20-1 combines with J gene TRBJ2-3, with 8 bases fitting TRBD2. Germline V gene data show CDR1 as DFQATT and CDR2 as SNEGSKA (reference sequence). The CDR3 runs 16 residues. V trimming: 0 bases; J trimming: 5 bases; junction bases outside the gene matches: 10. The CDR3 here is CSARDKRELRIDTQYF. CDR3 nucleotides: TGCAGTGCTAGAGACAAGCGGGAGTTGAGAATAGATACGCAGTATTTT.

This clonotype has a count of ten or more. CDR3: CASSLGQGAEAFF. In DNA form, the CDR3 reads TGTGCCAGCAGCTTAGGACAGGGCGCTGAAGCTTTCTTT. The J gene is TRBJ1-1, the V gene TRBV7-3; 8 nucleotides agree with TRBD1. The J segment lost 6 bases and the V segment lost 2 bases, leaving 2 bases of the junction unmatched. Germline lookup yields CDR1 SGHTA and CDR2 FQGTGA. This CDR3 has 13 residues.

This clonotype appeared many times. The chain combines TRBV6-5 with TRBJ1-1; tentatively, D is TRBD1 (6 bases). CDR3 size: 15 residues. Deletions cut 2 bases from V and 0 bases from J, with 10 bases between. Germline loops: CDR1 MNHEY, CDR2 SVGAGI. The CDR3 loop reads CASSYTGTLNTEAFF. Here the CDR3 DNA reads TGTGCCAGCAGTTACACCGGGACATTGAACACTGAAGCTTTCTTT.

This clonotype was counted at least ten times. The rearrangement joins TRBV12-3 or TRBV12-4 to TRBJ2-2; no clear D gene. The V gene lost 5 bases and the J gene lost 2 bases, with 6 bases spanning the gap. This CDR3 has 13 amino acids. The CDR3 here is CASSQDNTGELFF. The CDR3 DNA is TGTGCCAGCAGTCAGGACAACACCGGGGAGCTGTTTTTT.

The V gene is TRBV19, the J gene TRBJ2-7; D unresolved. Trimming pared 5 bases from V and 0 bases from J, leaving 11 bases between. Germline loops: CDR1 LNHDA, CDR2 SQIVND (reference sequence). This CDR3 contains 14 residues. CDR3 coding DNA: TGTGCCAGTAGTCTTGGGCTCCTCTCCTACGAGCAGTACTTC. It translates to CASSLGLLSYEQYF.

The chain links TRBV7-9 to TRBJ2-4; TRBD2 is a possible D gene (6 bases). CDR3 size: 15 residues. CDR1 and CDR2 (germline): SEHNR, FQNEAQ (reference sequence). V was pared by 5 bases and J by 8 bases, with 19 bases between. The CDR3 region has the DNA TGTGCCAGCAGCCCACACGGGGGTTCGGGGGACATTCAGTACTTC. It is translated as CASSPHGGSGDIQYF.

At least ten counts were recorded for this clonotype. This rearrangement joins TRBV27 to TRBJ2-7, with 7 bases aligning to TRBD1. The CDR3 runs to 16 residues. The germline V gene encodes CDR1 MNHEY and CDR2 SMNVEV (reference sequence). With V trimmed by 4 bases and J by 0 bases, 9 bases remained unmatched. The CDR3 loop is CASSSDLTGTSYEQYF. The CDR3 coding sequence is TGTGCCAGCAGTTCTGACTTGACAGGGACCTCCTACGAGCAGTACTTC.

This clonotype was observed at least ten times. The chain uses TRBV5-5 and TRBJ2-7, with D perhaps matching TRBD1 (6 bases). Between the trimmed V and J ends, which lost 4 bases and 4 bases, there was a span of 9 bases. CDR3 length: 12 amino acids. In germline, CDR1 is SGHKS, CDR2 YYEKEE (reference sequence). The CDR3 region is CASSIDRYEQYF. The DNA of the CDR3 is TGTGCCAGCAGCATCGACAGGTACGAGCAGTACTTC.

This clonotype was observed at least ten times. This sequence joins TRBV28 and TRBJ1-2, with a tentative D call TRBD1 (5 bases). Germline V lookup: CDR1 MDHEN, CDR2 SYDVKM. The CDR3 covers 14 residues. The V and J ends lost 3 bases and 2 bases respectively, with 10 bases between them. The CDR3 region is CASSLKTDNYGYTF. The CDR3 DNA is TGTGCCAGCAGTTTGAAGACAGACAACTATGGCTACACCTTC.

This clonotype was observed many times. The V gene is TRBV11-1, the J gene TRBJ2-7, with no clear D. The CDR3 totals 13 residues. Germline CDR1 is SGHAT and CDR2 is FQDESV (reference sequence). V was cut by 0 bases and J by 6 bases, with 9 bases left in between. CDR3 region: CASSLAGPGEQYF. The DNA of the CDR3 is TGTGCCAGCAGCTTAGCAGGGCCGGGCGAGCAGTACTTC.

This clonotype has ten or more counts. The gene calls are TRBV28 and TRBJ1-5; D uncertain. The germline V gene encodes CDR1 MDHEN and CDR2 SYDVKM. This CDR3 comprises 15 residues. Between the trimmed V and J ends, which lost 1 base and 4 bases, there was a span of 11 bases. CDR3 coding DNA: TGTGCCAGCAGTTTATACCCCAGCCTTAATCAGCCCCAGCATTTT. Amino acids: CASSLYPSLNQPQHF.

This clonotype showed up many times. This chain uses TRBV20-1 with TRBJ2-5; perhaps TRBD1 as D (5 bases). Looked up from germline, CDR1 is DFQATT and CDR2 is SNEGSKA (reference sequence). The CDR3 consists of 15 residues. The V and J ends lost 1 base and 0 bases respectively, with 12 bases between them. CDR3 sequence: CSARGIRGNQETQYF. The CDR3 bases are TGCAGTGCTAGAGGTATTAGGGGCAACCAAGAGACCCAGTACTTC.

CDR3 protein: CATSGEQFF. The CDR3 DNA reads as TGTGCCACCTCAGGGGAGCAGTTCTTC. The rearrangement joins TRBV6-1 to TRBJ2-1; TRBD1 is a possible D gene (5 bases). CDR3 length equals 9 residues. The germline V and J ends were trimmed by 10 bases and 10 bases, with 8 bases remaining between them. Germline values: CDR1 MNHNS, CDR2 SASEGT.

This clonotype was counted at least ten times. The V gene is TRBV10-3, the J gene TRBJ1-1; D ambiguous. CDR3 size: 13 residues. The ends were cut back, 8 bases at V and 0 bases at J, with 10 bases in the middle. The germline V gene has CDR1 ENHRY and CDR2 SYGVKD. The CDR3 bases are TGTGCCATCGAAGCAGCCATGAACACTGAAGCTTTCTTT. Encoded protein: CAIEAAMNTEAFF.

Comment on this clonotype: A read error is possible here, since a much larger clone lies one base away. V usage is TRBV27 and J usage is TRBJ2-1; 10 nucleotides align to TRBD1. Germline V lookup: CDR1 MNHEY, CDR2 SMNVEV (reference sequence). The CDR3 spans 14 residues. The ends lost 1 base at V and 9 bases at J; junction bases unmatched: 3. As DNA, the CDR3 is TGTGCCAGCAGTTTATTTGGGACAGGGGTTGAGCAGTTCTTC. It is translated as CASSLFGTGVEQFF.

Many counts were recorded for this clonotype. The chain has TRBV27 and TRBJ2-4; weak D call: TRBD1 (6 bases). The germline V gene has CDR1 MNHEY and CDR2 SMNVEV (reference sequence). V was clipped by 0 bases and J by 0 bases, with 15 bases between them. This CDR3 spans 18 amino acids. DNA of the CDR3: TGTGCCAGCAGTTTATCTGGTTCTTGGGGGCTAGCCAAAAACATTCAGTACTTC. Its protein product is CASSLSGSWGLAKNIQYF.

This clonotype was seen at least ten times. The V call is TRBV30, the J call TRBJ1-6, with D unclear. V was clipped by 2 bases and J by 8 bases, with 13 bases between them. The germline gives CDR1 GTSNPN, CDR2 SVGIG (reference sequence). The CDR3 has 14 amino acids. The chain's CDR3 is CAWSYADRDSPLHF. CDR3 nucleotides: TGTGCCTGGAGTTACGCCGACCGGGATTCACCCCTCCACTTT.

This clonotype has at least ten counts. The rearrangement links TRBV12-3 or TRBV12-4 to TRBJ1-2; 11 nucleotides line up with TRBD1. V was clipped by 5 bases and J by 7 bases; unmatched bases: 6. This CDR3 region has 14 residues. The CDR3 nucleotides read TGTGCCAGCAGTCCCGGACAGGGGGCAACTGGCTACACCTTC. Residues: CASSPGQGATGYTF.

This clonotype came up many times. The chain carries TRBV20-1 and TRBJ2-1; D might be TRBD2 (5 bases). The V end was cut by 0 bases, the J end by 4 bases, with 22 bases between. Germline loops: CDR1 DFQATT, CDR2 SNEGSKA (reference sequence). The CDR3 has 18 amino acids. The CDR3 DNA is TGCAGTGCTAGAGATTTCAAACTAGGAGCGACCCCATACAATGAGCAGTTCTTC. Protein: CSARDFKLGATPYNEQFF.

Concerning this clonotype: A read error may explain this, as a much larger clone is one base away. The genes are TRBV27 and TRBJ2-7; maybe TRBD2 (6 bases). This CDR3 is built from 17 residues. CDR1 is MNHEY, CDR2 SMNVEV, per germline (reference sequence). V was clipped by 3 bases and J by 1 base, with 19 bases between them. The CDR3 is CASSFSPSESISYEQYF. CDR3 nucleotides: TGTGCCAGCAGTTTTTCCCCTAGCGAGAGTATTTCCTACGAGCAGTACTTC.

This clonotype has at least ten counts. The chain uses TRBV20-1 and TRBJ1-6; TRBD1 agrees at 11 bases. The trim removed 5 bases at V and 7 bases at J, leaving 4 bases unmatched. The length of the CDR3 is 14 residues. Per germline, CDR1 DFQATT and CDR2 SNEGSKA (reference sequence). The CDR3 DNA follows: TGCAGTGCTGATGGGACAGGGGGGAATTCACCCCTCCACTTT. It codes for CSADGTGGNSPLHF.

This clonotype was seen ten or more times. The J gene is TRBJ2-1, the V gene TRBV6-2 or TRBV6-3; D remains ambiguous. CDR1 is MNHEY and CDR2 is SVGEGT in the germline V gene. The length of the CDR3 is 16 residues. With 5 bases removed from V and 0 bases from J, the gap between germline ends came to 14 bases. The DNA of the CDR3 is TGTGCCAGCAGTAACCCGGGCCCCAGCTCCTACAATGAGCAGTTCTTC. Its translation: CASSNPGPSSYNEQFF.

This clonotype was counted many times. V usage is TRBV9 and J usage is TRBJ2-6; D is ambiguous. Germline V CDR1 and CDR2: SGDLS, YYNGEE. The CDR3 covers 15 residues. V lost 0 bases, J lost 3 bases, and 7 bases lay in between. The CDR3 DNA follows: TGTGCCAGCAGCGTAGTAGGGATTGGGGCCAACGTCCTGACTTTC. Protein: CASSVVGIGANVLTF.

This clonotype was found many times. The chain joins TRBV11-2 to TRBJ2-3; D remains ambiguous. The CDR3 is made up of 13 amino acids. The ends were cut back, 5 bases at V and 3 bases at J, with 9 bases in the middle. Germline loops: CDR1 SGHAT, CDR2 FQNNGV. As DNA, the CDR3 is TGTGCCAGCAGCCTATTTAAAACAGATACGCAGTATTTT. It yields the protein CASSLFKTDTQYF. Combining the CDR3 with reference TRBV11-2 and TRBJ2-3 gives the whole variable domain EAGVAQSPRYKIIEKRQSVAFWCNPISGHATLYWYQQILGQGPKLLIQFQNNGVVDDSQLPKDRFSAERLKGVDSTLKIQPAKLEDSAVYLCASSLFKTDTQYFGPGTRLTVL.

This clonotype has ten or more counts. The chain has TRBV20-1 and TRBJ2-1; D remains ambiguous. Germline-derived CDR1 and CDR2 are DFQATT and SNEGSKA (reference sequence). CDR3 length: 14 residues. The CDR3 protein is CSSWASSSYNEQFF. CDR3 nucleotides: TGCAGCTCATGGGCATCCAGCTCCTACAATGAGCAGTTCTTC.

This clonotype was observed at least ten times. CDR3 amino acids: CASSVGGLEETQYF. For the CDR3, the DNA is TGTGCCAGCAGCGTAGGGGGGCTAGAAGAGACCCAGTACTTC. The chain links TRBV9 to TRBJ2-5; TRBD1 is a possible D gene (6 bases). V lost 0 bases to trimming and J lost 3 bases, with 9 bases between them. Germline-derived CDR1 and CDR2 are SGDLS and YYNGEE. The CDR3 contains 14 residues.

The chain joins TRBV6-1 to TRBJ1-3; D not certain. The CDR3 totals 13 residues. Germline lookup yields CDR1 MNHNS and CDR2 SASEGT. With 1 base removed from V and 5 bases from J, the gap between germline ends came to 6 bases. For the CDR3, the DNA is TGTGCCAGCAGTGAAGGTCTCAGAAACACCATATATTTT. This gives the protein CASSEGLRNTIYF.

In its sample, this clonotype was seen many times. The CDR3: CASSLGLAEYRETQYF. The CDR3 bases are TGTGCCAGCAGCTTGGGTCTAGCGGAATATAGGGAGACCCAGTACTTC. The chain uses TRBV11-2 and TRBJ2-5, with 7 bases fitting TRBD2. V shed 3 bases, J shed 5 bases, and the junction held 12 bases outside the gene matches. CDR1 is SGHAT, CDR2 FQNNGV, per germline. This CDR3 is built from 16 residues.

This clonotype was counted ten times or more. V and J are TRBV27 and TRBJ2-2; the D gene is possibly TRBD1 (6 bases). Germline CDR1 reads MNHEY; CDR2 reads SMNVEV (reference sequence). CDR3 length: 15 residues. Between the trimmed V and J ends, which lost 5 bases and 2 bases, there was a span of 12 bases. The CDR3 coding sequence is TGTGCCAGCAGTCCCAGGGGCTTTAACACCGGGGAGCTGTTTTTT. This translates into CASSPRGFNTGELFF.

Many counts were recorded for this clonotype. J is TRBJ2-2 and V is TRBV19; weak D call: TRBD2 (5 bases). V lost 1 base and J lost 4, with 7 bases in between. Germline V gives CDR1 LNHDA, CDR2 SQIVND (reference sequence). This CDR3 contains 14 residues. The CDR3 loop reads CASSIVGSTGELFF. CDR3 DNA: TGTGCCAGTAGTATAGTGGGGAGCACCGGGGAGCTGTTTTTT.

This clonotype has a count of ten or more. The chain recombines TRBV20-1 with TRBJ1-5; D ambiguous. Germline CDR1 and CDR2: DFQATT and SNEGSKA (reference sequence). V was shortened by 5 bases and J by 6 bases, with 14 bases between the two germline ends. The CDR3 consists of 13 residues. DNA of the CDR3: TGCAGTGCTCCCGGGCGGGGTGGTCAGCCCCAGCATTTT. Residues: CSAPGRGGQPQHF.

This clonotype was counted many times. The V call is TRBV20-1, the J call TRBJ2-1; D is unresolved. With 6 bases removed from V and 7 bases from J, the gap between germline ends came to 19 bases. The CDR3 runs 14 residues. Germline assignment: CDR1 DFQATT and CDR2 SNEGSKA (reference sequence). CDR3 region: CSAGLRLGWNEQFF. DNA of the CDR3: TGCAGTGCCGGCCTTCGGTTAGGCTGGAATGAGCAGTTCTTC.